This T cell receptor (beta chain) emerged from a study of human T cells and chemical hapten exposure. Study details: Small volume differences among pooled libraries mainly caused per-sample TCR yield variation. Findings and limits, study-wide: With regard to DPC sensitization, TCRs above 1 in 1000 frequency did not change.

Unique molecular identifiers were attached to individual cDNA molecules during library preparation. TCRdb fed the RACE reads into MiXCR, producing one record per CDR3 protein. Found here are tens of thousands of distinct CDR3 sequences, around 5% of them singletons; the top ten hold roughly 12%. This clonotype was counted at least ten times. Its antigen is not identified. Time point specified: healthy volunteer bleed at 6 weeks. Unfractionated whole blood yielded the extracted total RNA. The TCR originated in a human donor in good health. Some clones in this sample may be carry-over from other donors' samples. Material for sequencing was whole blood.

The DNA for the CDR3 is TGCAGTGCTAGTTCCGATAGGACGGGAGGATTCACAGATACGCAGTATTTT. It yields the protein CSASSDRTGGFTDTQYF. This chain links TRBV20-1 with TRBJ2-3, with 7 bases identical to TRBD2. Losses at the gene ends were 3 bases for V and 2 bases for J; bases not matched to a gene: 14. The germline V gene has CDR1 DFQATT and CDR2 SNEGSKA (reference sequence). This CDR3 region has 17 residues.